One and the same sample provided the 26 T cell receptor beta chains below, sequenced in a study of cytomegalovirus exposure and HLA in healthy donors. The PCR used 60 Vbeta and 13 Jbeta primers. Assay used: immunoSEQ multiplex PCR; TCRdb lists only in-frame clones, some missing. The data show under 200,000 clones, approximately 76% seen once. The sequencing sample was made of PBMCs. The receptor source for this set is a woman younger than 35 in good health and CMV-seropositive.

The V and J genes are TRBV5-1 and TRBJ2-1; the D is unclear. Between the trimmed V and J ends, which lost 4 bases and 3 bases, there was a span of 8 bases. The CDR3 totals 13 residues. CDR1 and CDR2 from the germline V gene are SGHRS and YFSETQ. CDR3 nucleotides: TGCGCCAGCAGCACAGCCTACTACAATGAGCAGTTCTTC. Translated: CASSTAYYNEQFF.

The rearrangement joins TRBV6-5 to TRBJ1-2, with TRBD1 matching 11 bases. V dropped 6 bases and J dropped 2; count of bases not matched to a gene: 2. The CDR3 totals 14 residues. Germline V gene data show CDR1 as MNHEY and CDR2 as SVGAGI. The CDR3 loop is CASSRTGGNYGYTF. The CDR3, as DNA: TGTGCCAGCAGCCGGACAGGGGGCAACTATGGCTACACCTTC.

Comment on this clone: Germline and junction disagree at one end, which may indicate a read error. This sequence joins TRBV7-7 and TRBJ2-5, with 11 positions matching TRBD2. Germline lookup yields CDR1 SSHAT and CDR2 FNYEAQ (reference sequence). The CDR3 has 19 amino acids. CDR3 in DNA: TGTGCTAGCAGCTTAAAGGGCCTAACTAGCGGGGGAGGTAGAGAGACCCAGTACTTC. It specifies CASSLKGLTSGGGRETQYF.

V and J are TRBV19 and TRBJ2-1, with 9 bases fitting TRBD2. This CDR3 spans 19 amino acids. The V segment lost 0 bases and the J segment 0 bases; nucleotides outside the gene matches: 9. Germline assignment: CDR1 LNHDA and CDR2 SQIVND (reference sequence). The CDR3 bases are TGTGCCAGTAGTATAGAGCGGGGGGGTTATGTTAGCTCCTACAATGAGCAGTTCTTC. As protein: CASSIERGGYVSSYNEQFF.

In DNA form, the CDR3 reads TGTGCCACCAACCGGGGGGTATTCCCTGAAGCTTTCTTT. Translated: CATNRGVFPEAFF. The chain links TRBV7-9 to TRBJ1-1, with D possibly being TRBD1 (5 bases). Looked up from germline, CDR1 is SEHNR and CDR2 is FQNEAQ (reference sequence). The ends were cut back, 10 bases at V and 6 bases at J, with 18 bases in the middle. The CDR3 loop spans 13 amino acids.

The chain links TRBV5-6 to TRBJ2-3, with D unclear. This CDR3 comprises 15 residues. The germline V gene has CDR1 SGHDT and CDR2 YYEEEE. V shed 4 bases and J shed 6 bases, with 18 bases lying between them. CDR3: CASSPDDLPSDTQYF. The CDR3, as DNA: TGTGCCAGCAGCCCCGACGACTTGCCTTCGGATACGCAGTATTTT.

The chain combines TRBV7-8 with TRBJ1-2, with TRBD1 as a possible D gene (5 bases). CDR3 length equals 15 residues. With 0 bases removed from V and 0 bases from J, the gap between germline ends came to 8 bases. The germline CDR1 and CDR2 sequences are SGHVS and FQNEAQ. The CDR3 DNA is TGTGCCAGCAGCTTAGCCTCGACAGCTAACTATGGCTACACCTTC. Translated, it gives CASSLASTANYGYTF. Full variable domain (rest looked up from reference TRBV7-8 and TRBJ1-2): GAGVSQSPRYKVAKRGQDVALRCDPISGHVSLFWYQQALGQGPEFLTYFQNEAQLDKSGLPSDRFFAERPEGSVSTLKIQRTQQEDSAVYLCASSLASTANYGYTFGSGTRLTVV.

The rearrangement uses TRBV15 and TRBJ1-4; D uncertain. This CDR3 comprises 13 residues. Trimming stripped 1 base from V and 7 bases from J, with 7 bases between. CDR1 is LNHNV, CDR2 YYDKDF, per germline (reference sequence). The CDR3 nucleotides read TGTGCCACCAGCAGAGGGGCGGGTGAAAAACTGTTTTTT. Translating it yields CATSRGAGEKLFF.

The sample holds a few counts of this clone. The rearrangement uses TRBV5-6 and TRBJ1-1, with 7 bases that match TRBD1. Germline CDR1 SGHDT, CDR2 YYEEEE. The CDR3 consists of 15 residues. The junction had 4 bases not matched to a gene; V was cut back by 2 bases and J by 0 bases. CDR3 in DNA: TGTGCCAGCAGCTTTCCTACAGGGGTGAACACTGAAGCTTTCTTT. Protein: CASSFPTGVNTEAFF.

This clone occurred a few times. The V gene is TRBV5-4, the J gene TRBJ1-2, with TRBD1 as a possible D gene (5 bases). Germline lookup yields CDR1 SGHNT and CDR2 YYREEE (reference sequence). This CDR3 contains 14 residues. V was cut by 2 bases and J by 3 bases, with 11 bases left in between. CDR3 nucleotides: TGTGCCAGCAGCTTCAGTAGACAGCACTATGGCTACACCTTC. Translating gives CASSFSRQHYGYTF. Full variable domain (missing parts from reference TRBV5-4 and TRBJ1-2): ETGVTQSPTHLIKTRGQQVTLRCSSQSGHNTVSWYQQALGQGPQFIFQYYREEENGRGNFPPRFSGLQFPNYSSELNVNALELDDSALYLCASSFSRQHYGYTFGSGTRLTVV.

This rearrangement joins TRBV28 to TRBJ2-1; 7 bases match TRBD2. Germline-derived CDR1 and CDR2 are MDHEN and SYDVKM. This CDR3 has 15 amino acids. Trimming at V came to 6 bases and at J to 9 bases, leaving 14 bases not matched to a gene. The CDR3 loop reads CASSYPSGGFGEQFF. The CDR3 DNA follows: TGTGCCAGCAGCTATCCCTCGGGGGGTTTTGGTGAGCAGTTCTTC.

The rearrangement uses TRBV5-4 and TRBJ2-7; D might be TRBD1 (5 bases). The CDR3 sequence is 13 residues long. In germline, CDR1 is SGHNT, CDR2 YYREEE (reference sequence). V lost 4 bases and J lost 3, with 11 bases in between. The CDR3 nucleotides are TGTGCCAGCAGCCTAAACAGGAACTACGAGCAGTACTTC. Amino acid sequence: CASSLNRNYEQYF.

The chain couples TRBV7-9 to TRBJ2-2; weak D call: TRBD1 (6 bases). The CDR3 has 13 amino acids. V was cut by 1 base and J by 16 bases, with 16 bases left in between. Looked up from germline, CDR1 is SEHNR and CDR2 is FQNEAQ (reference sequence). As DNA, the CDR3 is TGTGCCAGCAGCTTAGGCCCAACAGGGCTTTCGTTTTTT. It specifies CASSLGPTGLSFF.

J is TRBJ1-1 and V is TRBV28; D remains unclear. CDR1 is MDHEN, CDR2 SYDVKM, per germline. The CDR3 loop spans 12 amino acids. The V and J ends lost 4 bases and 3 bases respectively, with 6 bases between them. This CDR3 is CASSSQDTEAFF. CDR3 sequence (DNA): TGTGCCAGCAGTTCCCAGGACACTGAAGCTTTCTTT.

CDR3 loop: CATSRDLQGLVETQYF. DNA for the CDR3: TGTGCCACCAGCAGAGATCTACAGGGGCTGGTGGAGACCCAGTACTTC. V usage is TRBV15 and J usage is TRBJ2-5, with TRBD1 identical over 7 bases. The V gene's germline CDR1 is LNHNV and CDR2 YYDKDF (reference sequence). Trimming cost V 0 bases and J 5 bases; bases outside gene matches: 9. The CDR3 is 16 residues long.

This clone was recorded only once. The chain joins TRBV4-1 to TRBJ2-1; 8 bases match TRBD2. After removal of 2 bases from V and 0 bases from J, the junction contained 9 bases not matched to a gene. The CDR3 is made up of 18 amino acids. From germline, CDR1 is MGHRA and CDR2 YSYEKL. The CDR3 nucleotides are TGCGCCAGCAGCCAAACCAGCTACAGCGGGAGCTCCTACAATGAGCAGTTCTTC. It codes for CASSQTSYSGSSYNEQFF.

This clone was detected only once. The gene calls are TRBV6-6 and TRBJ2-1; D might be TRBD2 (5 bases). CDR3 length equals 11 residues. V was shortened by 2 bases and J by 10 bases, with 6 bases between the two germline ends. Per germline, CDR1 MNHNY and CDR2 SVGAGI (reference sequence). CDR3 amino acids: CASSYGGEQFF. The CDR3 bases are TGTGCCAGCAGTTACGGCGGGGAGCAGTTCTTC.

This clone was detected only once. CDR3 coding DNA: TGTGCCAGCAGCTTATATCTAGCGGGGGGATACGGCACAGATACGCAGTATTTT. This encodes CASSLYLAGGYGTDTQYF. The rearrangement joins TRBV7-2 to TRBJ2-3, with 11 bases lining up with TRBD2. CDR1 is SGHTA, CDR2 FQGNSA, per germline. CDR3 length: 18 amino acids. Trimming at V came to 2 bases and at J to 1 base, leaving 8 bases not matched to a gene.

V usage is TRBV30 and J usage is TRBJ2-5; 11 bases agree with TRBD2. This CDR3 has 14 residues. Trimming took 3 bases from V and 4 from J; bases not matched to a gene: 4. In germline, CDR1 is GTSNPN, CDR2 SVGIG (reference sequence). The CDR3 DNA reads TGTGCCTGGAGAAATAGCGGGGGGGGAGAGACCCAGTACTTC. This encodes CAWRNSGGGETQYF.

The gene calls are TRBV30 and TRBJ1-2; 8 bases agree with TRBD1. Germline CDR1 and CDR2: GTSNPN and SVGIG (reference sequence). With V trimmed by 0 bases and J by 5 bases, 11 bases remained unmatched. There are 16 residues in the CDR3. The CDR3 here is CAWSVNRGDPSYGYTF. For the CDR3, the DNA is TGTGCCTGGAGTGTAAACAGGGGGGATCCCTCTTATGGCTACACCTTC.

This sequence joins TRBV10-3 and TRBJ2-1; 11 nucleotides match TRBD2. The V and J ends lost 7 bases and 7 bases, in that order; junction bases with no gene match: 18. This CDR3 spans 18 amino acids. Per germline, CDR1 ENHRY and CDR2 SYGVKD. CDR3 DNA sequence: TGTGCCATCAACCCTTTTAGCGGGGGGGAACCTAGCTGGAATGAGCAGTTCTTC. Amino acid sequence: CAINPFSGGEPSWNEQFF.

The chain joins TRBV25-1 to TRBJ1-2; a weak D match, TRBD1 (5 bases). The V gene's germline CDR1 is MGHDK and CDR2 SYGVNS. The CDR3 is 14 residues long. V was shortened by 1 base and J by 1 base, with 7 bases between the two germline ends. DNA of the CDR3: TGTGCCAGCAGTGAATCGGGGGATAACTATGGCTACACCTTC. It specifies CASSESGDNYGYTF.

The CDR3 nucleotides read TGTGCCAGTAGTATGACAGGGGTTGTCATATACAATGAGCAGTTCTTC. Translated: CASSMTGVVIYNEQFF. The gene calls are TRBV19 and TRBJ2-1; 8 nucleotides match TRBD1. After removal of 3 bases from V and 4 bases from J, the junction contained 8 bases not matched to a gene. From germline, CDR1 is LNHDA and CDR2 SQIVND (reference sequence). CDR3 length equals 16 residues.

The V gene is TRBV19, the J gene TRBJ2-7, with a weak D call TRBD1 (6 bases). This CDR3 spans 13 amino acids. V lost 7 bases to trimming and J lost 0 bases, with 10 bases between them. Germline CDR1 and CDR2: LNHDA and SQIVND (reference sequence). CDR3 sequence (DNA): TGTGCCAGTAACCAGGGGAGCTCCTACGAGCAGTACTTC. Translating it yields CASNQGSSYEQYF.

CDR3 DNA sequence: TGTGCCAGCAGCTTAGAAGGGGGCTCAGGAAACACCATATATTTT. Protein: CASSLEGGSGNTIYF. The chain has TRBV7-2 and TRBJ1-3, with 7 bases aligning to TRBD1. This CDR3 has 15 residues. J lost 4 bases, V lost 1 base, and 4 bases had no gene match. Germline V gene lookup returns CDR1 SGHTA and CDR2 FQGNSA.

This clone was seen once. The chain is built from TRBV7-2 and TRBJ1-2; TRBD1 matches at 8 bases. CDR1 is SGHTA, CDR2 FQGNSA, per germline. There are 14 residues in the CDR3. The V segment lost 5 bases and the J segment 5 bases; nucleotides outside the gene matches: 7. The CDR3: CASSIGTGGYGYTF. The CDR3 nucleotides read TGTGCCAGCAGCATCGGGACAGGCGGATATGGCTACACCTTC. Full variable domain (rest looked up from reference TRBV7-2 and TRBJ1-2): GAGVSQSPSNKVTEKGKDVELRCDPISGHTALYWYRQSLGQGLEFLIYFQGNSAPDKSGLPSDRFSAERTGGSVSTLTIQRTQQEDSAVYLCASSIGTGGYGYTFGSGTRLTVV.